These T cell receptor beta chains were read from a single sample in a study of siplizumab effects on memory and regulatory T cells. Clones were sequenced by immunoSEQ multiplex PCR, and TCRdb holds only the in-frame ones, with some missing. The sample holds about 52,000 clones, 95% to 98% seen once. The material sequenced was naive CD4+ T cells sorted from blood. These receptors all stem from a human donor in good health. CDR3s include the opening cysteine and the closing phenylalanine or tryptophan. A D gene is named only where the DNA matches it firmly. For some rows the clone size is stated as once, few or many, or as a class when expanded; others skip it.

abundance,v_gene,len,j_gene,d_gene,CDR3aa,CDR3nt
once,TRBV5-8,14,TRBJ2-7,.,CASSLGSSSYEQYF,TGTGCCAGCAGCCTTGGATCGAGCTCCTACGAGCAGTACTTC
.,TRBV5-5,16,TRBJ1-5,TRBD1,CASSLGGQGARQPQHF,TGTGCCAGCAGCTTGGGTGGACAGGGGGCTCGGCAGCCCCAGCATTTT
.,TRBV5-6,11,TRBJ1-2,.,CASSLGNGYTF,TGTGCCAGCAGCCTAGGCAATGGCTACACCTTC
.,TRBV5-1,13,TRBJ2-2,.,CASSLGRGGELFF,TGCGCCAGCAGCTTGGGCCGGGGTGGGGAGCTGTTTTTT
.,TRBV7-8,17,TRBJ1-5,.,CASSPNRVLNSNQPQHF,TGTGCCAGCAGCCCAAACAGGGTATTGAATAGCAATCAGCCCCAGCATTTT
.,TRBV25-1,16,TRBJ1-6,.,CASSDGLRSYNSPLHF,TGTGCCAGCAGTGACGGACTCCGCTCCTATAATTCACCCCTCCACTTT
.,TRBV5-1,13,TRBJ2-2,.,CASSLGSGRELFF,TGCGCCAGCAGCTTGGGGTCAGGGAGGGAGCTGTTTTTT
.,TRBV28,12,TRBJ2-7,.,CASSYRSYEQYF,TGTGCCAGCAGTTACAGGAGCTACGAGCAGTACTTC
once,TRBV7-3,18,TRBJ2-2,.,CASSRRVSGPTNTGELFF,TGTGCCAGCAGCCGAAGAGTGAGCGGGCCTACGAACACCGGGGAGCTGTTTTTT
.,TRBV2,14,TRBJ1-4,TRBD1,CASTRTGFGEKLFF,TGTGCCAGCACCAGGACAGGGTTCGGTGAAAAACTGTTTTTT
.,TRBV5-1,15,TRBJ2-1,TRBD2,CASSVGAGVYNEQFF,TGCGCCAGCAGTGTAGGGGCGGGAGTGTACAATGAGCAGTTCTTC
.,TRBV6-6,11,TRBJ1-1,.,CASKVGREAFF,TGTGCCAGCAAGGTCGGTCGGGAAGCTTTCTTT
.,TRBV10-1,15,TRBJ2-7,TRBD1,CASSEGTADPYEQYF,TGCGCCAGCAGTGAGGGGACAGCAGACCCCTACGAGCAGTACTTC
.,TRBV5-1,14,TRBJ1-2,TRBD1,CASSHRVGGNGYTF,TGCGCCAGCAGCCATAGGGTAGGGGGCAATGGCTACACCTTC
.,TRBV5-6,15,TRBJ2-3,TRBD2,CASRQRREFTDTQYF,TGTGCCAGCAGGCAACGGCGGGAGTTCACAGATACGCAGTATTTT
.,TRBV19,15,TRBJ1-5,.,CASKTRENSNQPQHF,TGTGCCAGTAAAACACGGGAAAATAGCAATCAGCCCCAGCATTTT
.,TRBV7-9,14,TRBJ2-7,.,CASSWGPKDYEQYF,TGTGCCAGCAGCTGGGGACCCAAGGACTACGAGCAGTACTTC
.,TRBV19,15,TRBJ2-7,TRBD2,CASSIEASGSSEQYF,TGTGCCAGTAGTATAGAGGCTAGCGGGAGTAGCGAGCAGTACTTC
.,TRBV7-8,16,TRBJ2-7,.,CASSLSSRVPSYEQYF,TGTGCCAGCAGCTTGAGTAGCCGCGTTCCTTCCTACGAGCAGTACTTC
.,TRBV15,15,TRBJ2-7,TRBD2,CATSRATSVSYEQYF,TGTGCCACCAGCAGAGCAACTAGCGTATCCTACGAGCAGTACTTC
.,TRBV11-2,15,TRBJ2-6,.,CASNQGLSGANVLTF,TGTGCCAGCAACCAGGGACTCTCTGGGGCCAACGTCCTGACTTTC
.,TRBV6-6,15,TRBJ2-1,TRBD2,CASSFGGRAWGEQFF,TGTGCCAGCAGTTTTGGCGGGAGGGCCTGGGGTGAGCAGTTCTTC
.,TRBV6-1,16,TRBJ2-1,TRBD2,CASSATGGSPGNEQFF,TGTGCCAGCAGTGCCACGGGCGGGAGTCCGGGCAATGAGCAGTTCTTC
.,TRBV9,15,TRBJ2-2,TRBD2,CASGRGSPTAGELFF,TGTGCCAGCGGGAGGGGTAGTCCGACGGCCGGGGAGCTGTTTTTT
.,TRBV5-1,15,TRBJ2-2,.,CASSLGLKGIGELFF,TGCGCCAGCAGCTTGGGCCTGAAGGGCATCGGGGAGCTGTTTTTT
.,TRBV29-1,12,TRBJ1-2,TRBD1,CSVEPGGDGYTF,TGCAGCGTTGAGCCAGGGGGCGATGGCTACACCTTC
.,TRBV27,11,TRBJ1-2,TRBD1,CARTGGVGYTF,TGTGCCAGGACAGGGGGGGTTGGCTACACCTTC
.,TRBV15,17,TRBJ2-3,TRBD2,CATSRAQTSGLTDTQYF,TGTGCCACCAGCAGAGCCCAGACTAGCGGACTCACAGATACGCAGTATTTT
few,TRBV30,15,TRBJ2-1,.,CAWSVLGTLYNEQFF,TGTGCCTGGAGTGTTTTGGGGACACTCTACAATGAGCAGTTCTTC
.,TRBV7-7,14,TRBJ2-5,.,CASSPHRVQETQYF,TGTGCTAGCAGCCCTCACAGGGTTCAAGAGACCCAGTACTTC
.,TRBV2,13,TRBJ2-1,.,CASSGAALREQFF,TGTGCCAGCAGCGGGGCGGCGTTGAGGGAGCAGTTCTTC
.,TRBV18,18,TRBJ2-6,TRBD1,CASSSAVTGGFGANVLTF,TGTGCCAGCTCATCGGCCGTGACAGGGGGGTTTGGGGCCAACGTCCTGACTTTC
.,TRBV19,17,TRBJ2-1,.,CASSPLRAGWSYNEQFF,TGTGCCAGTAGTCCCCTGAGGGCGGGTTGGAGCTACAATGAGCAGTTCTTC
.,TRBV25-1,17,TRBJ2-3,TRBD1,CASSEGPRTGFTDTQYF,TGTGCCAGCAGTGAAGGCCCCCGGACAGGGTTTACAGATACGCAGTATTTT
.,TRBV11-3,18,TRBJ2-6,TRBD1,CASSLTGQGGSGANVLTF,TGTGCCAGCAGCTTAACTGGACAGGGGGGCTCTGGGGCCAACGTCCTGACTTTC
.,TRBV5-1,15,TRBJ2-1,TRBD2,CASSAWASGIPEQFF,TGCGCCAGCAGCGCATGGGCTAGCGGGATCCCTGAGCAGTTCTTC
.,TRBV19,17,TRBJ2-4,.,CASKDTDGRGSKNIQYF,TGTGCCAGTAAAGATACGGACGGTAGGGGATCCAAAAACATTCAGTACTTC
once,TRBV19,12,TRBJ2-3,.,CASSVPGGTQYF,TGTGCCAGTAGTGTTCCCGGGGGTACGCAGTATTTT
.,TRBV7-2,16,TRBJ2-7,.,CASSLAASLYSYEQYF,TGTGCCAGCAGCTTAGCAGCTAGCCTATATTCCTACGAGCAGTACTTC
.,TRBV4-2,16,TRBJ2-1,TRBD2,CASSQARASGSLEQFF,TGTGCCAGCAGCCAAGCTCGGGCTAGCGGGAGTCTTGAGCAGTTCTTC
.,TRBV7-2,15,TRBJ2-7,TRBD1,CASSSRTGVSYEQYF,TGTGCCAGCAGCTCTAGGACAGGGGTCTCCTACGAGCAGTACTTC
.,TRBV14,16,TRBJ2-1,.,CASSQDGGNIYNEQFF,TGTGCCAGCAGCCAAGACGGAGGTAACATCTACAATGAGCAGTTCTTC
.,TRBV7-8,15,TRBJ1-4,.,CASSLGVRAREKLFF,TGTGCCAGCAGCTTAGGTGTTCGGGCCCGTGAAAAACTGTTTTTT
.,TRBV18,14,TRBJ2-1,.,CASSPMVTYNEQFF,TGTGCCAGCTCACCAATGGTAACCTACAATGAGCAGTTCTTC